Presented here are 16 T cell receptor beta chains from one specimen sequenced in a study of CD8 T cells in Susac syndrome. Random hexamers served to reverse transcribe roughly 0.5 to 1 ug RNA. MiXCR, applied by TCRdb to the immunoSEQ multiplex PCR reads, yields one record per CDR3 protein. Here the sample spans approximately 190,000 distinct CDR3 sequences, 95% being singletons. What was sequenced was CD8+ T cells from PBMCs. These receptors all come from a human donor with Susac syndrome.

This clonotype has just one count. The chain joins TRBV5-4 to TRBJ1-1, with no clear D. CDR3 size: 15 residues. Trimming removed 2 bases at V and 0 bases at J, with 11 bases between. The germline V gene encodes CDR1 SGHNT and CDR2 YYREEE (reference sequence). The CDR3 nucleotides are TGTGCCAGCAGCTTTTTAGACACAGTGAACACTGAAGCTTTCTTT. Its translation is CASSFLDTVNTEAFF.

V usage is TRBV18 and J usage is TRBJ2-1; 9 bases are a match to TRBD1. The CDR3 contains 15 residues. Germline CDR1 and CDR2: KGHSH and LQKENI. Trimming cost V 2 bases and J 4 bases; bases outside gene matches: 3. The CDR3 protein is CASSPTGGQYNEQFF. The CDR3, as DNA: TGTGCCAGCTCACCAACAGGGGGCCAGTACAATGAGCAGTTCTTC. Using reference TRBV18 and TRBJ2-1 for the parts outside the CDR3, the full variable domain is NAGVMQNPRHLVRRRGQEARLRCSPMKGHSHVYWYRQLPEEGLKFMVYLQKENIIDESGMPKERFSAEFPKEGPSILRIQQVVRGDSAAYFCASSPTGGQYNEQFFGPGTRLTVL.

This sequence joins TRBV13 and TRBJ2-2, with 8 bases matching TRBD1. Germline values: CDR1 PRHDT, CDR2 FYEKMQ (reference sequence). V was pared by 10 bases and J by 9 bases, with 13 bases of the junction left unmatched. This CDR3 has 14 amino acids. In DNA form, the CDR3 reads TGTGCCACCGAGGATCGGACAGGGATGCGGGAGCTGTTTTTT. Amino acid sequence: CATEDRTGMRELFF.

This rearrangement joins TRBV20-1 to TRBJ2-3; 12 bases agree with TRBD2. Germline assignment: CDR1 DFQATT and CDR2 SNEGSKA (reference sequence). Unmatched junction bases numbered 9, after V lost 4 bases and J lost 1 base. CDR3 length equals 17 residues. As DNA, the CDR3 is TGCAGTGCTATCGCTAGCGGGGGGGCCTGGGGCACAGATACGCAGTATTTT. This sequence encodes CSAIASGGAWGTDTQYF.

The chain is built from TRBV4-1 and TRBJ2-7; D unclear. Trimming left V 0 bases short and J 0 bases short, with 12 bases between. CDR1 and CDR2 from the germline V gene are MGHRA and YSYEKL. The CDR3 contains 16 residues. The DNA for the CDR3 is TGCGCCAGCAGCCAAGATAATGGCTCCGGCTCCTACGAGCAGTACTTC. As protein: CASSQDNGSGSYEQYF.

This sequence joins TRBV5-6 and TRBJ1-2; 9 bases agree with TRBD1. Germline values: CDR1 SGHDT, CDR2 YYEEEE. The CDR3 runs to 15 residues. Losses at the gene ends were 5 bases for V and 7 bases for J; bases not matched to a gene: 12. CDR3 sequence reads: CASSWGTGTGFGYTF. CDR3 nucleotides: TGTGCCAGCAGTTGGGGAACCGGGACAGGGTTTGGCTACACCTTC.

In this sample, this clonotype turned up a few times. V and J are TRBV7-9 and TRBJ2-1; TRBD2 is a possible D gene (6 bases). CDR1 SEHNR and CDR2 FQNEAQ come from the germline V gene (reference sequence). Trimming left V 10 bases short and J 8 bases short, with 12 bases between. The CDR3 covers 11 residues. The CDR3 region has the DNA TGTGCCACACAAGCGGGCGATGAGCAGTTCTTC. It is translated as CATQAGDEQFF. Supplemented by reference TRBV7-9 and TRBJ2-1, the full variable domain reads DTGVSQNPRHKITKRGQNVTFRCDPISEHNRLYWYRQTLGQGPEFLTYFQNEAQLEKSRLLSDRFSAERPKGSFSTLEIQRTEQGDSAMYLCATQAGDEQFFGPGTRLTVL.

This chain links TRBV28 with TRBJ1-5; D is unresolved. V was cut by 11 bases and J by 2 bases, with 13 bases left in between. The CDR3 spans 13 residues. Germline-derived CDR1 and CDR2 are MDHEN and SYDVKM. CDR3 sequence: CAYGESGNQPQHF. CDR3 nucleotide sequence: TGTGCCTACGGAGAGTCTGGCAATCAGCCCCAGCATTTT.

This rearrangement joins TRBV30 to TRBJ2-7; TRBD1 matches 9 bases. Per the germline V gene, CDR1 is GTSNPN and CDR2 is SVGIG (reference sequence). V lost 3 bases to trimming and J lost 3 bases; unmatched junction nucleotides: 9. The CDR3 has 15 amino acids. CDR3 in amino acids: CAWSSIQGAIYEQYF. Written as DNA, the CDR3 is TGTGCCTGGAGCTCGATACAGGGGGCCATCTACGAGCAGTACTTC.

The chain links TRBV19 to TRBJ2-7, with 9 bases that match TRBD1. This CDR3 is 14 amino acids long. The ends lost 8 bases at V and 3 bases at J; junction bases unmatched: 8. Germline V gene sequence: CDR1 LNHDA, CDR2 SQIVND (reference sequence). CDR3 in DNA: TGTGCCAGTCGAGGACAGGGGCAAGACTACGAGCAGTACTTC. The encoded protein is CASRGQGQDYEQYF.

The rearrangement joins TRBV28 to TRBJ2-1; 11 bases align to TRBD2. The germline V gene has CDR1 MDHEN and CDR2 SYDVKM. With V trimmed by 6 bases and J by 9 bases, 7 bases remained unmatched. The CDR3 consists of 14 residues. The CDR3 reads CASSGTSGQSEQFF. The CDR3 DNA sequence: TGTGCCAGCAGCGGGACTAGCGGACAGAGTGAGCAGTTCTTC.

The rearrangement uses TRBV2 and TRBJ1-4; D gene uncertain. CDR1 and CDR2 from the germline V gene are SNHLY and FYNNEI. V gave up 4 bases and J gave up 8 bases, with 17 bases separating them. CDR3 length: 15 amino acids. The CDR3 region has the DNA TGTGCCAGCAGTGCACAGTCGTACCTCGGGGAAAAACTGTTTTTT. It translates to CASSAQSYLGEKLFF. The full variable domain, its missing parts supplied by reference TRBV2 and TRBJ1-4, is EPEVTQTPSHQVTQMGQEVILRCVPISNHLYFYWYRQILGQKVEFLVSFYNNEISEKSEIFDDQFSVERPDGSNFTLKIRSTKLEDSAMYFCASSAQSYLGEKLFFGSGTQLSVL.

CDR3 nucleotides: TGTGCCAGCAGTTGGGGGATTGGGGGGCCAGGTGAGCAGTTCTTC. As protein: CASSWGIGGPGEQFF. The gene calls are TRBV27 and TRBJ2-1; D may correspond to TRBD1 or TRBD2 (6 bases each). CDR3 length equals 15 residues. Trimming shortened V by 4 bases and J by 9 bases, and 19 bases separated the two germline ends. Germline V gene sequence: CDR1 MNHEY, CDR2 SMNVEV (reference sequence).

The rearrangement links TRBV27 to TRBJ2-4, with D tentatively TRBD2 (6 bases). The CDR3 has 15 amino acids. V lost 5 bases and J lost 8, with 19 bases in between. Germline CDR1 is MNHEY and CDR2 is SMNVEV (reference sequence). CDR3: CASSNVGLPGDIQYF. In DNA, the CDR3 is TGTGCCAGCAGTAATGTCGGACTCCCGGGAGACATTCAGTACTTC.

This chain uses TRBV5-1 with TRBJ1-2, with TRBD1 matching over 7 bases. This CDR3 has 15 amino acids. Germline V lookup: CDR1 SGHRS, CDR2 YFSETQ. Trimming removed 4 bases from V and 4 bases from J; junction bases left unmatched: 10. As DNA, the CDR3 is TGCGCCAGCAGCCCCGGACAGGAAAGGACCTATGGCTACACCTTC. As protein: CASSPGQERTYGYTF.

The chain is built from TRBV29-1 and TRBJ1-1; D call uncertain. CDR1 and CDR2 (germline): SQVTM, ANQGSEA. The CDR3 has 13 amino acids. With 4 bases removed from V and 1 base from J, the gap between germline ends came to 10 bases. This chain's CDR3 is CSVGGQRNTEAFF. DNA for the CDR3: TGCAGCGTTGGAGGCCAGAGGAACACTGAAGCTTTCTTT. Full variable domain (missing parts from reference TRBV29-1 and TRBJ1-1): SAVISQKPSRDICQRGTSLTIQCQVDSQVTMMFWYRQQPGQSLTLIATANQGSEATYESGFVIDKFPISRPNLTFSTLTVSNMSPEDSSIYLCSVGGQRNTEAFFGQGTRLTVV.